This T cell receptor beta chain was retrieved from a study of shared clonotypes between healthy human individuals. General study findings and limits: The rarefaction results pointed to incomplete sorted-subset sequencing despite large depth.

This CDR3 is 16 amino acids long. Germline CDR1 reads SGHDT; CDR2 reads YYEEEE. The V and J ends lost 4 bases and 4 bases, in that order; junction bases with no gene match: 10. Once extracted for a subset, genomic DNA was divided evenly among several immunoSEQ plates. Authors' analysis steps: Junction-only immunoSEQ data arrived without quality scores, meaning filtering differed. The method was immunoSEQ multiplex PCR; TCRdb's version includes in-frame clones alone and lacks a portion of them. For V, J and clone size, that table is used; D and trimming come from the DNA. The table records approximately 840,000 clones, roughly 96% of them present only once. To note about this clone: Its antigen is unidentified.

Positively selected for CCR7, the CD45RO-negative cells used as naive CD8 cells excluded terminally differentiated effector memory CD45RA+ cells. Nashville, Tennessee was home to all donors, each a Caucasian adult. Sequenced: naive CD8+ T cells sorted from blood. This rearrangement joins TRBV5-6 to TRBJ2-1; 8 bases line up with TRBD1. The TCR comes from a man aged 25 to 40 in good health. The CDR3 coding sequence is TGTGCCAGCAGCGACACAGGGGGTGCGACGTACAATGAGCAGTTCTTC. Amino acids: CASSDTGGATYNEQFF.